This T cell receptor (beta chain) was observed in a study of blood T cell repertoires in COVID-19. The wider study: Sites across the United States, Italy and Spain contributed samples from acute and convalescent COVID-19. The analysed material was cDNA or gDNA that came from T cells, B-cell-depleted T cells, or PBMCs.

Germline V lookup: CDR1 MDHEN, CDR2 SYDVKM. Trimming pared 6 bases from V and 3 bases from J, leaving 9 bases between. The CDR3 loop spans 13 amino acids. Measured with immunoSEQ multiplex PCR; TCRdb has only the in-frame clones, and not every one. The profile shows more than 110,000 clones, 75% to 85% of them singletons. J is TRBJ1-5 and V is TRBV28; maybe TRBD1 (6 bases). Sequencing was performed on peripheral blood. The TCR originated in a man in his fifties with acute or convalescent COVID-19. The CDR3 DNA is TGTGCCAGCAGACAGGGCACCAATCAGCCCCAGCATTTT. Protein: CASRQGTNQPQHF.